Shown below are 25 T cell receptor beta chains from a single sample sequenced in a study of technical replicates of blood from several donors. The assay was immunoSEQ multiplex PCR, and TCRdb's table has in-frame clones only and misses some. The data show some 69,000 clones, with roughly 88% seen just once and 4% to 5% held by the top ten. Sequencing was done on a sample of PBMCs. These receptors came from a human donor in good health. Some clones in this sample may be carry-over from other donors' samples.

The J gene is TRBJ1-1, the V gene TRBV7-2, with TRBD1 identical over 8 bases. The junction had 5 bases not matched to a gene; V was cut back by 5 bases and J by 0 bases. Per the germline V gene, CDR1 is SGHTA and CDR2 is FQGNSA. The CDR3 is made up of 15 amino acids. In DNA, the CDR3 is TGTGCCAGCAGCATCGACAGGGGAATGAACACTGAAGCTTTCTTT. It yields the protein CASSIDRGMNTEAFF.

J is TRBJ2-5 and V is TRBV19; D possibly corresponds to TRBD2 (5 bases). The V and J ends lost 0 bases and 5 bases respectively, with 7 bases between them. The CDR3 spans 13 residues. Germline CDR1 is LNHDA and CDR2 is SQIVND (reference sequence). The CDR3 protein is CASSIERRETQYF. CDR3 nucleotides: TGTGCCAGTAGTATAGAACGGAGGGAGACCCAGTACTTC.

The chain has TRBV4-2 and TRBJ1-4; 11 nucleotides agree with TRBD1. CDR1 and CDR2 from the germline V gene are LGHNA and YNFKEQ. The V segment lost 0 bases and the J segment 8 bases; nucleotides outside the gene matches: 5. This CDR3 comprises 16 residues. The CDR3 loop is CASSQDSGTGGEKLFF. DNA of the CDR3: TGTGCCAGCAGCCAAGATAGCGGGACAGGGGGGGAAAAACTGTTTTTT.

In this sample, this clone turned up a few times. The chain recombines TRBV18 with TRBJ2-7, with unresolved D. There are 12 residues in the CDR3. Germline CDR1 is KGHSH and CDR2 is LQKENI. V shed 3 bases and J shed 7 bases, with 10 bases lying between them. The CDR3 nucleotides are TGTGCCAGCTCACCGAGTCAGGTGGAGCAGTACTTC. Its translation: CASSPSQVEQYF.

This chain links TRBV27 with TRBJ1-2, with 7 bases identical to TRBD1. V trimming: 6 bases; J trimming: 7 bases; junction bases outside the gene matches: 5. Germline lookup yields CDR1 MNHEY and CDR2 SMNVEV (reference sequence). This CDR3 comprises 12 residues. The chain's CDR3 is CASRDRFRGYTF. For the CDR3, the DNA is TGTGCCAGCAGGGACAGGTTCCGTGGCTACACCTTC.

The rearrangement links TRBV21-1 to TRBJ1-5; no DNA check was done on the table's D call, TRBD1. TRBV21-1 is a known pseudogene. CDR3 length: 15 residues. CDR3 nucleotides: TGTGCCAGCAGCCTCCAGGGCAGGGGCGAGCAGCCCCAGCATTTT. Translation gives CASSLQGRGEQPQHF.

The chain has TRBV20-1 and TRBJ1-2; a possible D gene is TRBD1 (5 bases). The V end lost 6 bases, the J end lost 3 bases, and 8 bases lay between the germline ends. This CDR3 comprises 11 residues. In germline, CDR1 is DFQATT, CDR2 SNEGSKA (reference sequence). CDR3 DNA sequence: TGCAGTGCCAAACAGGACTATGGCTACACCTTC. This encodes CSAKQDYGYTF.

This clone was counted only a few times. The V gene is TRBV28, the J gene TRBJ2-1; 10 bases are a match to TRBD2. The CDR3 consists of 12 residues. Germline lookup yields CDR1 MDHEN and CDR2 SYDVKM. With 5 bases clipped from V and 10 bases from J, the junction kept 2 bases outside the gene matches. The CDR3, as DNA: TGTGCCAGCAGTCAACTAGCGGGGGAGCAGTTCTTC. Protein sequence: CASSQLAGEQFF. Filled out from reference TRBV28 and TRBJ2-1, the complete variable domain reads DVKVTQSSRYLVKRTGEKVFLECVQDMDHENMFWYRQDPGLGLRLIYFSYDVKMKEKGDIPEGYSVSREKKERFSLILESASTNQTSMYLCASSQLAGEQFFGPGTRLTVL.

The chain has TRBV30 and TRBJ1-2; the D is unclear. The CDR3 totals 12 residues. Germline lookup yields CDR1 GTSNPN and CDR2 SVGIG (reference sequence). The V and J ends lost 4 bases and 5 bases respectively, with 11 bases between them. The CDR3 loop is CAWTAGQYGYTF. Written as DNA, the CDR3 is TGTGCCTGGACGGCGGGTCAGTATGGCTACACCTTC. Full variable domain (remainder filled in from reference TRBV30 and TRBJ1-2): SQTIHQWPATLVQPVGSPLSLECTVEGTSNPNLYWYRQAAGRGLQLLFYSVGIGQISSEVPQNLSASRPQDRQFILSSKKLLLSDSGFYLCAWTAGQYGYTFGSGTRLTVV.

This clone appeared a few times. This chain links TRBV14 with TRBJ2-4; D perhaps matches TRBD1 (5 bases). Germline lookup yields CDR1 SGHDN and CDR2 FVKESK. Trimming took off 2 bases at V and 13 bases at J, with 12 bases between the two ends. This CDR3 has 12 amino acids. The DNA for the CDR3 is TGTGCCAGCAGCCAAACAAGGGGCAGGCAGTACTTC. This encodes CASSQTRGRQYF. Looking up the rest from reference TRBV14 and TRBJ2-4 gives the full variable domain: EAGVTQFPSHSVIEKGQTVTLRCDPISGHDNLYWYRRVMGKEIKFLLHFVKESKQDESGMPNNRFLAERTGGTYSTLKVQPAELEDSGVYFCASSQTRGRQYFGAGTRLSVL.

The gene calls are TRBV6-5 and TRBJ1-1; 7 bases agree with TRBD1. The ends lost 5 bases at V and 4 bases at J; junction bases unmatched: 7. This CDR3 spans 14 amino acids. From germline, CDR1 is MNHEY and CDR2 SVGAGI. The CDR3 here is CASSDVTGSTEAFF. In DNA form, the CDR3 reads TGTGCCAGCAGTGACGTGACAGGGAGCACTGAAGCTTTCTTT.

The gene calls are TRBV30 and TRBJ2-2; no reliable D call. V was clipped by 2 bases and J by 1 base, with 2 bases between them. Germline V lookup: CDR1 GTSNPN, CDR2 SVGIG (reference sequence). The CDR3 has 12 amino acids. The CDR3 here is CAWSLNTGELFF. As DNA, the CDR3 is TGTGCCTGGAGTCTGAACACCGGGGAGCTGTTTTTT.

This chain connects TRBV5-4 to TRBJ1-4; 10 bases agree with TRBD1. J was trimmed by 0 bases and V by 3 bases; bases with no gene match: 5. Germline CDR1 and CDR2: SGHNT and YYREEE (reference sequence). This CDR3 has 17 amino acids. The CDR3 sequence is CASSSGTGDTTNEKLFF. In DNA, the CDR3 is TGTGCCAGCAGCTCCGGGACAGGGGATACAACTAATGAAAAACTGTTTTTT.

The V call is TRBV29-1, the J call TRBJ1-1; D not resolved. V was clipped by 6 bases and J by 2 bases, with 13 bases between them. Germline CDR1 reads SQVTM; CDR2 reads ANQGSEA. This CDR3 has 13 residues. This CDR3 is CSVTGRGNTEAFF. In nucleotides, the CDR3 is TGCAGCGTGACGGGCCGGGGAAACACTGAAGCTTTCTTT.

The chain couples TRBV5-5 to TRBJ2-7; D is unresolved. The CDR3 has 14 residues. CDR1 is SGHKS, CDR2 YYEKEE, per germline (reference sequence). Trimming took 1 base from V and 2 from J, leaving 10 bases between them. The CDR3 DNA follows: TGTGCCAGCAGCTTGCTAACAGAACCCTACGAGCAGTACTTC. Protein: CASSLLTEPYEQYF.

V and J are TRBV7-2 and TRBJ2-7; 7 bases agree with TRBD2. Germline CDR1 SGHTA, CDR2 FQGNSA. This CDR3 region has 15 residues. V gave up 1 base and J gave up 0 bases; unmatched junction bases: 3. DNA for the CDR3: TGTGCCAGCAGCTTAGGGCGGGAGCTCTCCTACGAGCAGTACTTC. Translating gives CASSLGRELSYEQYF.

This sequence joins TRBV7-9 and TRBJ1-1; 10 bases line up with TRBD1. V dropped 5 bases and J dropped 6; count of bases not matched to a gene: 9. The CDR3 totals 15 residues. Looked up from germline, CDR1 is SEHNR and CDR2 is FQNEAQ (reference sequence). The CDR3 DNA sequence: TGTGCCAGCAGCGCGGGACAGGGGTGGTTCTCTGAAGCTTTCTTT. Translation: CASSAGQGWFSEAFF.

This chain joins TRBV7-9 and TRBJ2-7, with 8 bases aligning to TRBD1. Per the germline V gene, CDR1 is SEHNR and CDR2 is FQNEAQ (reference sequence). The CDR3 length is 14 residues. V was clipped by 5 bases and J by 2 bases; unmatched bases: 5. The CDR3 DNA is TGTGCCAGCAGCCAGGGACAGGAGCCCTACGAGCAGTACTTC. Its translation is CASSQGQEPYEQYF. Combining the CDR3 with reference TRBV7-9 and TRBJ2-7 gives the whole variable domain DTGVSQNPRHKITKRGQNVTFRCDPISEHNRLYWYRQTLGQGPEFLTYFQNEAQLEKSRLLSDRFSAERPKGSFSTLEIQRTEQGDSAMYLCASSQGQEPYEQYFGPGTRLTVT.

The gene calls are TRBV11-2 and TRBJ2-3, with 12 bases fitting TRBD2. Unmatched junction bases numbered 3, after V lost 0 bases and J lost 2 bases. The CDR3 covers 17 residues. Germline V lookup: CDR1 SGHAT, CDR2 FQNNGV. CDR3 protein: CASSLEGLAGFTDTQYF. The CDR3 coding sequence is TGTGCCAGCAGCTTAGAAGGACTAGCGGGATTCACAGATACGCAGTATTTT.

The J gene is TRBJ2-2, the V gene TRBV7-2; 8 bases are a match to TRBD2. The CDR3 is 15 amino acids. J lost 5 bases, V lost 4 bases, and 6 bases had no gene match. Germline V gene data show CDR1 as SGHTA and CDR2 as FQGNSA. CDR3 in DNA: TGTGCCAGCAGCTCGTCTCGGGGGGGGACCGGGGAGCTGTTTTTT. Its translation: CASSSSRGGTGELFF.

The J gene is TRBJ2-3, the V gene TRBV29-1, with 9 bases aligning to TRBD2. V lost 4 bases to trimming and J lost 4 bases; unmatched junction nucleotides: 6. Looked up from germline, CDR1 is SQVTM and CDR2 is ANQGSEA. This CDR3 has 14 amino acids. The CDR3, as DNA: TGCAGCGTTGGAAGGACTAGCGATTCAGATACGCAGTATTTT. The encoded protein is CSVGRTSDSDTQYF.

This chain uses TRBV27 with TRBJ2-1; 7 nucleotides match TRBD2. Germline V CDR1 and CDR2: MNHEY, SMNVEV (reference sequence). CDR3 size: 13 residues. The trim removed 8 bases at V and 2 bases at J, leaving 3 bases unmatched. CDR3 nucleotide sequence: TGTGCCAGCGGGGGGGTCACCTACAATGAGCAGTTCTTC. It translates to CASGGVTYNEQFF.

This chain uses TRBV11-2 with TRBJ1-1; D is unresolved. The germline V gene has CDR1 SGHAT and CDR2 FQNNGV. The V gene lost 5 bases and the J gene lost 5 bases, with 15 bases spanning the gap. The CDR3 is made up of 14 amino acids. CDR3 protein: CASSPIGSGTEAFF. The CDR3 region has the DNA TGTGCCAGCAGCCCGATAGGGTCGGGGACTGAAGCTTTCTTT.

V and J are TRBV10-3 and TRBJ1-4; 10 nucleotides align to TRBD1. CDR3 size: 13 residues. Germline V gene sequence: CDR1 ENHRY, CDR2 SYGVKD. V lost 8 bases and J lost 5; bases outside the gene matches: 2. The chain's CDR3 is CAIGGQGNEKLFF. The CDR3 DNA sequence: TGTGCCATCGGGGGACAGGGGAATGAAAAACTGTTTTTT.

The chain uses TRBV7-9 and TRBJ2-7; unclear D gene. The germline CDR1 and CDR2 sequences are SEHNR and FQNEAQ (reference sequence). Trimming cost V 5 bases and J 4 bases, with 9 bases left between them. CDR3 length: 12 residues. The CDR3 is CASSPRGYEQYF. The CDR3 DNA is TGTGCCAGCAGCCCGAGAGGATACGAGCAGTACTTC.